The 26 T cell receptor beta chains below were found in one sample sequenced in a study of OX40 agonist ivuxolimab in advanced cancers. Generated by immunoSEQ multiplex PCR, the TCRdb table keeps only in-frame clones and is missing some. The sample has 85,000 to 100,000 clones, roughly nine tenths seen once. The specimen comprised CD4+ or CD8+ T cells sorted from blood, sampled in a trial of the OX40 agonist ivuxolimab. These receptor sequences come from an adult with an advanced solid tumor such as melanoma, head and neck, liver or kidney cancer.

The V call is TRBV6-5, the J call TRBJ1-1; D is possibly TRBD1 (6 bases). Trimming removed 2 bases from V and 3 bases from J, with 10 bases in between. Germline V gene sequence: CDR1 MNHEY, CDR2 SVGAGI. The CDR3 sequence is 14 residues long. CDR3 sequence: CASSYTGFDTEAFF. The CDR3, as DNA: TGTGCCAGCAGTTACACAGGGTTTGACACTGAAGCTTTCTTT.

This clone has only a few counts. V and J are TRBV5-1 and TRBJ2-1, with D unresolved. There are 14 residues in the CDR3. Germline V lookup: CDR1 SGHRS, CDR2 YFSETQ. V was clipped by 6 bases and J by 1 base, with 11 bases between them. CDR3 DNA sequence: TGCGCCAGCAAATCGCAGGAGTCCTACAATGAGCAGTTCTTC. Translated: CASKSQESYNEQFF.

In its sample, this clone was seen once. This chain connects TRBV5-4 to TRBJ2-1; TRBD2 aligns across 13 bases. With V trimmed by 0 bases and J by 10 bases, 4 bases remained unmatched. Germline lookup yields CDR1 SGHNT and CDR2 YYREEE (reference sequence). CDR3 length: 15 residues. The DNA for the CDR3 is TGTGCCAGCAGCTTGGATCAGACTAGCGGGAGGGAGCAGTTCTTC. This translates into CASSLDQTSGREQFF.

V is TRBV7-3 and J is TRBJ2-3; D is perhaps TRBD1 (6 bases). Per germline, CDR1 SGHTA and CDR2 FQGTGA. The CDR3 consists of 14 residues. V was cut by 5 bases and J by 1 base, with 10 bases left in between. The CDR3 protein is CASSRTARTDTQYF. The CDR3 nucleotides are TGTGCCAGCAGCCGGACAGCCCGCACAGATACGCAGTATTTT.

This chain links TRBV2 with TRBJ2-7; 7 bases line up with TRBD2. The CDR3 length is 14 residues. With V trimmed by 4 bases and J by 1 base, 4 bases remained unmatched. Germline V gene lookup returns CDR1 SNHLY and CDR2 FYNNEI. The CDR3 is CASSARAGSYEQYF. The CDR3 DNA is TGTGCCAGCAGTGCGCGAGCGGGATCCTACGAGCAGTACTTC.

The gene calls are TRBV28 and TRBJ2-7; no definite D call. Germline V gene data show CDR1 as MDHEN and CDR2 as SYDVKM. This CDR3 has 12 amino acids. The V end was cut by 5 bases, the J end by 3 bases, with 8 bases between. CDR3 coding DNA: TGTGCCAGCAGTCGTAAAGACTACGAGCAGTACTTC. Encoded protein: CASSRKDYEQYF.

The V gene is TRBV28, the J gene TRBJ1-5; the D gene is possibly TRBD1 (5 bases). CDR1 is MDHEN and CDR2 is SYDVKM in the germline V gene. Trimming removed 7 bases from V and 4 bases from J, with 17 bases in between. The CDR3 is made up of 15 amino acids. The CDR3 region is CASTRPQGTNQPQHF. The CDR3 DNA reads TGTGCCAGCACCCGACCGCAGGGTACGAATCAGCCCCAGCATTTT.

The chain carries TRBV7-9 and TRBJ2-3; TRBD2 aligns across 7 bases. Per the germline V gene, CDR1 is SEHNR and CDR2 is FQNEAQ (reference sequence). With V trimmed by 5 bases and J by 2 bases, 7 bases remained unmatched. CDR3 length equals 15 residues. The CDR3 loop reads CASSPGLTTTDTQYF. CDR3 DNA: TGTGCCAGCAGCCCGGGACTAACGACCACAGATACGCAGTATTTT.

This rearrangement joins TRBV19 to TRBJ1-1, with TRBD1 matching 8 bases. Germline CDR1 and CDR2: LNHDA and SQIVND (reference sequence). J was trimmed by 3 bases and V by 5 bases; bases with no gene match: 2. The CDR3 contains 13 residues. CDR3 coding DNA: TGTGCCAGTAGTTTGGACAGGGACACTGAAGCTTTCTTT. The encoded protein is CASSLDRDTEAFF.

This clone was detected once. The chain recombines TRBV7-3 with TRBJ1-2; 11 bases are shared with TRBD1. V was clipped by 3 bases and J by 8 bases; unmatched bases: 2. The CDR3 totals 13 residues. Per the germline V gene, CDR1 is SGHTA and CDR2 is FQGTGA. The DNA of the CDR3 is TGTGCCAGCAGCTTTGGACAGGGGGCAGGCTACACCTTC. It yields the protein CASSFGQGAGYTF.

V gene TRBV10-2 combines with J gene TRBJ1-2; 9 bases map to TRBD1. CDR1 and CDR2 (germline): WSHSY, SAAADI. There are 12 residues in the CDR3. The junction had 5 bases not matched to a gene; V was cut back by 8 bases and J by 7 bases. CDR3 residues: CASRQGDSGYTF. The CDR3 DNA is TGCGCCAGCCGACAGGGGGACTCTGGCTACACCTTC.

V and J are TRBV7-8 and TRBJ2-1; tentative D call: TRBD2 (6 bases). The V gene lost 3 bases and the J gene lost 6 bases, with 12 bases spanning the gap. The V gene's germline CDR1 is SGHVS and CDR2 FQNEAQ. This CDR3 is built from 14 residues. Here the CDR3 DNA reads TGTGCCAGCAGCTTGACCGGGAGCATCAATGAGCAGTTCTTC. Amino acids: CASSLTGSINEQFF.

The J gene is TRBJ2-3, the V gene TRBV7-3; maybe TRBD2 (5 bases). The CDR3 contains 15 residues. The germline V gene encodes CDR1 SGHTA and CDR2 FQGTGA. The V gene lost 4 bases and the J gene lost 0 bases, with 11 bases spanning the gap. The CDR3 region is CASSWSGLSTDTQYF. The CDR3 DNA sequence: TGTGCCAGCAGCTGGAGCGGACTCAGCACAGATACGCAGTATTTT.

This clone was counted between two and nine times. CDR3 in DNA: TGTGCCAGCAGTCCTAGCGGGAGGACCTCCTACAATGAGCAGTTCTTC. Its protein product is CASSPSGRTSYNEQFF. The chain combines TRBV28 with TRBJ2-1; 11 nucleotides match TRBD2. J was trimmed by 0 bases and V by 5 bases; bases with no gene match: 3. Germline lookup yields CDR1 MDHEN and CDR2 SYDVKM. CDR3 size: 16 residues.

V is TRBV7-2 and J is TRBJ2-5; a possible D gene is TRBD2 (6 bases). Germline CDR1 SGHTA, CDR2 FQGNSA. The CDR3 runs 15 residues. The V end was cut by 5 bases, the J end by 5 bases, with 18 bases between. CDR3 in amino acids: CASSAPGRGSETQYF. The CDR3 DNA follows: TGTGCCAGCAGCGCTCCGGGACGGGGGAGCGAGACCCAGTACTTC.

The rearrangement uses TRBV5-1 and TRBJ1-1, with a weak D call TRBD1 (5 bases). From germline, CDR1 is SGHRS and CDR2 YFSETQ. Trimming shortened V by 0 bases and J by 8 bases, and 8 bases separated the two germline ends. The CDR3 is 12 residues long. CDR3 bases: TGCGCCAGCAGCTTGGGGACACAGGAAGCTTTCTTT. Translating gives CASSLGTQEAFF.

This chain uses TRBV19 with TRBJ2-7; the D is unclear. The CDR3 consists of 14 residues. Germline V gene sequence: CDR1 LNHDA, CDR2 SQIVND (reference sequence). Trimming removed 4 bases from V and 2 bases from J, with 12 bases in between. The CDR3 loop reads CASSTSEEPYEQYF. The DNA of the CDR3 is TGTGCCAGTAGTACAAGTGAGGAGCCCTACGAGCAGTACTTC.

The chain's CDR3 is CASSGTSDSGELFF. The CDR3 DNA sequence: TGTGCCAGCAGTGGGACTAGCGACAGCGGGGAGCTGTTTTTT. V is TRBV2 and J is TRBJ2-2, with 9 nucleotides matching TRBD2. Germline V lookup: CDR1 SNHLY, CDR2 FYNNEI. The CDR3 extends over 14 amino acids. V was clipped by 4 bases and J by 7 bases; unmatched bases: 4.

This clone was seen only once. The rearrangement links TRBV18 to TRBJ2-3; 10 bases are shared with TRBD2. CDR1 and CDR2 from the germline V gene are KGHSH and LQKENI. CDR3 length equals 15 residues. V trimming: 4 bases; J trimming: 3 bases; junction bases outside the gene matches: 4. CDR3 sequence: CASSLSLAGTDTQYF. CDR3 DNA: TGTGCCAGCTCACTCTCACTAGCGGGAACAGATACGCAGTATTTT.

The chain is built from TRBV7-2 and TRBJ2-5, with TRBD2 matching 10 bases. V lost 0 bases, J lost 5 bases, and 6 bases stayed unmatched. The CDR3 totals 16 residues. The germline V gene encodes CDR1 SGHTA and CDR2 FQGNSA. The CDR3 protein is CASSLASAGGRETQYF. CDR3 DNA sequence: TGTGCCAGCAGCTTAGCATCAGCGGGAGGGCGGGAGACCCAGTACTTC.

The J gene is TRBJ2-5, the V gene TRBV5-1, with D uncertain. This CDR3 is 13 amino acids long. The V gene lost 4 bases and the J gene lost 7 bases, with 14 bases spanning the gap. Per the germline V gene, CDR1 is SGHRS and CDR2 is YFSETQ. The CDR3 reads CASSPGRPGTQYF. The CDR3 coding sequence is TGCGCCAGCAGCCCCGGCCGGCCTGGGACCCAGTACTTC.

This clone appeared once. V and J are TRBV18 and TRBJ2-3; 8 nucleotides agree with TRBD2. The J segment lost 5 bases and the V segment lost 4 bases, leaving 11 bases of the junction unmatched. This CDR3 spans 16 amino acids. Germline CDR1 is KGHSH and CDR2 is LQKENI. The CDR3 is CASSLIAGSKRDTQYF. In DNA form, the CDR3 reads TGTGCCAGCTCACTGATAGCGGGAAGCAAGCGAGATACGCAGTATTTT.

This chain uses TRBV6-5 with TRBJ2-5; 10 bases are shared with TRBD1. V gave up 7 bases and J gave up 9 bases; unmatched junction bases: 11. The germline gives CDR1 MNHEY, CDR2 SVGAGI. CDR3 size: 14 residues. CDR3 DNA sequence: TGTGCCAGCAATACCAAAGGGACAGGGGAGTCCCAGTACTTC. This translates into CASNTKGTGESQYF.

The rearrangement links TRBV6-1 to TRBJ1-4; 11 bases agree with TRBD1. V dropped 3 bases and J dropped 0; count of bases not matched to a gene: 3. The CDR3 totals 17 residues. Germline V gives CDR1 MNHNS, CDR2 SASEGT. CDR3 nucleotide sequence: TGTGCCAGCAGTGACGGGACAGGGGGAGCAACTAATGAAAAACTGTTTTTT. Translating it yields CASSDGTGGATNEKLFF.

The chain joins TRBV28 to TRBJ1-2; 8 nucleotides agree with TRBD1. There are 15 residues in the CDR3. The germline V gene encodes CDR1 MDHEN and CDR2 SYDVKM. V trimming: 3 bases; J trimming: 4 bases; junction bases outside the gene matches: 7. CDR3 DNA: TGTGCCAGCAGTTTGGCCTGGACAGGGCTCTATGGCTACACCTTC. This translates into CASSLAWTGLYGYTF.

The chain recombines TRBV5-5 with TRBJ2-2, with no clear D. This CDR3 is 15 amino acids long. The V gene lost 4 bases and the J gene lost 0 bases, with 10 bases spanning the gap. CDR1 and CDR2 (germline): SGHKS, YYEKEE (reference sequence). The CDR3 reads CASSEPRANTGELFF. The CDR3 DNA reads TGTGCCAGCAGCGAGCCCCGGGCGAACACCGGGGAGCTGTTTTTT. Full variable domain (outside the CDR3, taken from reference TRBV5-5 and TRBJ2-2): DAGVTQSPTHLIKTRGQQVTLRCSPISGHKSVSWYQQVLGQGPQFIFQYYEKEERGRGNFPDRFSARQFPNYSSELNVNALLLGDSALYLCASSEPRANTGELFFGEGSRLTVL.